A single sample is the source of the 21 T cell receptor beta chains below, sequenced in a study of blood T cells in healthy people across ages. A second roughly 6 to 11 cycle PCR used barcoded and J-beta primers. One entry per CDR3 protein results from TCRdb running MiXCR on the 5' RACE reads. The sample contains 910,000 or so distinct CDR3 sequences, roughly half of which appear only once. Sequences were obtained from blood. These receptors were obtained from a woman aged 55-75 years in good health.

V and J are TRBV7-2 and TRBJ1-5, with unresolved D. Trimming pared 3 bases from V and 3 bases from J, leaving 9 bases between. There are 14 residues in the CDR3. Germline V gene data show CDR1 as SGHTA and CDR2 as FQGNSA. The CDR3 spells CASSLGSLNQPQHF. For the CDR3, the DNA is TGTGCCAGCAGCTTGGGCAGCCTCAATCAGCCCCAGCATTTT.

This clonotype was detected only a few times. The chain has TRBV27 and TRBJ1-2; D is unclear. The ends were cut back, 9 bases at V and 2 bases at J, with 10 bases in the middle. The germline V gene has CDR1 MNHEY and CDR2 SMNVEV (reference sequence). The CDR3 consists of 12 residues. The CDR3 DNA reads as TGTGCCAGTAGAGACGTCAACTATGGCTACACCTTC. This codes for CASRDVNYGYTF.

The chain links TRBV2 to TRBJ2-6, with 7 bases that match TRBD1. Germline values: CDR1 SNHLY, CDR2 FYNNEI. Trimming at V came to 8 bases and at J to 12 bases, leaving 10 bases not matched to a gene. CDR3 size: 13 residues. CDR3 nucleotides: TGTGCCAGCCAAGACAGGGTAATAGGCGTCCTGACTTTC. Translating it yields CASQDRVIGVLTF.

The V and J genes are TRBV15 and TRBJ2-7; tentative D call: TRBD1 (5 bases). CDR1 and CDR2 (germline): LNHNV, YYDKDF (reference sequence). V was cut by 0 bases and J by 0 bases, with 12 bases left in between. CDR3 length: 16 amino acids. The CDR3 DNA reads TGTGCCACCAGCAGAGATTGGGGCAGATTCTCCTACGAGCAGTACTTC. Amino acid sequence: CATSRDWGRFSYEQYF. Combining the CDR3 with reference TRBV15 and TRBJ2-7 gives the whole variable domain DAMVIQNPRYQVTQFGKPVTLSCSQTLNHNVMYWYQQKSSQAPKLLFHYYDKDFNNEADTPDNFQSRRPNTSFCFLDIRSPGLGDTAMYLCATSRDWGRFSYEQYFGPGTRLTVT.

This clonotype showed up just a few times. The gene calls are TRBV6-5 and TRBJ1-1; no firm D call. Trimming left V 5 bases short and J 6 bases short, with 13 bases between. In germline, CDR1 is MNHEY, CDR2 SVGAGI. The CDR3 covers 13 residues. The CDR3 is CASSQLRRPEAFF. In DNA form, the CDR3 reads TGTGCCAGCAGTCAACTAAGAAGGCCTGAAGCTTTCTTT.

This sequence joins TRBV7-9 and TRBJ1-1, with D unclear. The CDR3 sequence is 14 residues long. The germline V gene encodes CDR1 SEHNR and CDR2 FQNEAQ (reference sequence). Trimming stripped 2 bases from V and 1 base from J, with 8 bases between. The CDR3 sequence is CASSLPPPNTEAFF. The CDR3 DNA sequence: TGTGCCAGCAGCTTACCCCCCCCGAACACTGAAGCTTTCTTT.

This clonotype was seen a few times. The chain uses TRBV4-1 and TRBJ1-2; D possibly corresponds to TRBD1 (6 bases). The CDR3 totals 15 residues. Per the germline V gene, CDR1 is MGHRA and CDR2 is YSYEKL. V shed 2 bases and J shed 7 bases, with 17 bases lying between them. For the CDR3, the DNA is TGCGCCAGCAGCCAACCAACAGGGTCTGGGTTTGGCTACACCTTC. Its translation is CASSQPTGSGFGYTF.

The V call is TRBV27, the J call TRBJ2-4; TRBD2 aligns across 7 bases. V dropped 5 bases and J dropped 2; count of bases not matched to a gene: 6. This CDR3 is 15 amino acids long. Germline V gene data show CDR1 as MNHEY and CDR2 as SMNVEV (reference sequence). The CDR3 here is CASSTRTSSKNIQYF. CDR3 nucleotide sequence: TGTGCCAGCAGTACAAGGACTAGTTCCAAAAACATTCAGTACTTC.

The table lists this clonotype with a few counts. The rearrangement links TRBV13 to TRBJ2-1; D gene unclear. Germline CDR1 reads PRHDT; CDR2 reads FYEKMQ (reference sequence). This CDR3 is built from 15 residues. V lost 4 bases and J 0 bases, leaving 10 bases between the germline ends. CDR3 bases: TGTGCCAGCAGCTCCGGACCGGGCTCCTACAATGAGCAGTTCTTC. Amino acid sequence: CASSSGPGSYNEQFF.

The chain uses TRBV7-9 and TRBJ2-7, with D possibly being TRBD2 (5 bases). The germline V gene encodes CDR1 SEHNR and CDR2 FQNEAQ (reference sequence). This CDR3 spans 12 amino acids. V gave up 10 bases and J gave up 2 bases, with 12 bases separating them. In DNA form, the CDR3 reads TGTGCCACCGGAGCGGATACCTACGAGCAGTACTTC. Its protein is CATGADTYEQYF.

For the CDR3, the DNA is TGTGCCAGCAGCTCCCAAACCGGGACTAGCGGGAGGGCCGGCACAGATACGCAGTATTTT. Translation: CASSSQTGTSGRAGTDTQYF. The chain has TRBV28 and TRBJ2-3, with 16 bases identical to TRBD2. Germline V gives CDR1 MDHEN, CDR2 SYDVKM. Trimming at V came to 6 bases and at J to 1 base, leaving 13 bases not matched to a gene. The CDR3 has 20 amino acids.

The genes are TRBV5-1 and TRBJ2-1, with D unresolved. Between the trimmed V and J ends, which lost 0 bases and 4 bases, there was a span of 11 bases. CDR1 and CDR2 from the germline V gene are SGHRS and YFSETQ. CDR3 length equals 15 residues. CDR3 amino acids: CASSLVPRAYNEQFF. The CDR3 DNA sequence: TGCGCCAGCAGCTTGGTCCCTAGGGCGTACAATGAGCAGTTCTTC.

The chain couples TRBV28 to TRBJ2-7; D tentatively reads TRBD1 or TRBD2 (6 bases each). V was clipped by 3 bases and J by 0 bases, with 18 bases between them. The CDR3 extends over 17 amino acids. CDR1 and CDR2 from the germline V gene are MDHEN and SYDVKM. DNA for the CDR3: TGTGCCAGCAGTTTTTTAGGGGGGAGGTGGAGCTCCTACGAGCAGTACTTC. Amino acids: CASSFLGGRWSSYEQYF.

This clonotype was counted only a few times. In DNA, the CDR3 is TGTGCCAGCAGCGTTTCCCGCGGGACAGGGGTACATGAGCAGTTCTTC. Translated, it gives CASSVSRGTGVHEQFF. The chain couples TRBV9 to TRBJ2-1, with TRBD1 identical over 10 bases. Trimming took 2 bases from V and 8 from J; bases not matched to a gene: 10. CDR3 size: 16 residues. The germline gives CDR1 SGDLS, CDR2 YYNGEE.

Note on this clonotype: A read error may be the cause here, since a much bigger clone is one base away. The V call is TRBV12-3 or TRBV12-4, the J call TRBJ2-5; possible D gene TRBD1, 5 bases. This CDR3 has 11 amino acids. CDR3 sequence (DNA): TGTGCCAACAGTTTAGGGGTTACCCAGTACTTC. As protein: CANSLGVTQYF.

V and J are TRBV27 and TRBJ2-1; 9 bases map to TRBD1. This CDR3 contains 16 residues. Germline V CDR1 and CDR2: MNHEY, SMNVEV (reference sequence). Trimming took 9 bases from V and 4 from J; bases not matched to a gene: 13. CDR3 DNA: TGTGCCAGAAGCGTTTTATTGGGACAGGGATACAATGAGCAGTTCTTC. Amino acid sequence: CARSVLLGQGYNEQFF.

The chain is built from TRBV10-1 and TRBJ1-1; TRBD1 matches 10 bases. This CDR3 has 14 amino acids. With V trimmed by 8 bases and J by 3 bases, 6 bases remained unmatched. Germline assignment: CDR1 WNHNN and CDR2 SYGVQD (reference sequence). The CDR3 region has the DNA TGCGCCAGCGGCGCCGGGACAGGGGACACTGAAGCTTTCTTT. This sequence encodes CASGAGTGDTEAFF.

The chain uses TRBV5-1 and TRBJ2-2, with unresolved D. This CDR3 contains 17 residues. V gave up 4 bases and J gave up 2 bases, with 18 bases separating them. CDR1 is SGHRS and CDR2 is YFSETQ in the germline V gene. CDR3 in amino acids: CASSPSQSKLNTGELFF. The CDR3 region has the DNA TGCGCCAGCAGCCCTTCGCAGTCTAAGTTAAACACCGGGGAGCTGTTTTTT.

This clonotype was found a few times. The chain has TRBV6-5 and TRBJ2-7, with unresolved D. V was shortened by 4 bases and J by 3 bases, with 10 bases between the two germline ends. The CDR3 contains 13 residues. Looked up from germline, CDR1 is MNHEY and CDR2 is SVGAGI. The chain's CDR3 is CASSFLGNYEQYF. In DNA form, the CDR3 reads TGTGCCAGCAGTTTTCTCGGAAACTACGAGCAGTACTTC.

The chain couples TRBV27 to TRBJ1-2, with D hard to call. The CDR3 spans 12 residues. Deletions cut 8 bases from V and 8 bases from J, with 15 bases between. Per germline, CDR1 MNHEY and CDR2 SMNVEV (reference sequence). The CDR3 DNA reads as TGTGCCAGCGGCAGTGCTACTGAAGGCTACACCTTC. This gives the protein CASGSATEGYTF.

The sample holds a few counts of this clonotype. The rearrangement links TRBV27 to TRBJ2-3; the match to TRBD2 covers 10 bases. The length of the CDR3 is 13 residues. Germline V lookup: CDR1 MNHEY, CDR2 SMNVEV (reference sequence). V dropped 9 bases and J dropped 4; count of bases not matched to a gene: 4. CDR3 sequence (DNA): TGTGCCAGTTCTAGCGGGAGTGCAGATACGCAGTATTTT. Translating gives CASSSGSADTQYF.